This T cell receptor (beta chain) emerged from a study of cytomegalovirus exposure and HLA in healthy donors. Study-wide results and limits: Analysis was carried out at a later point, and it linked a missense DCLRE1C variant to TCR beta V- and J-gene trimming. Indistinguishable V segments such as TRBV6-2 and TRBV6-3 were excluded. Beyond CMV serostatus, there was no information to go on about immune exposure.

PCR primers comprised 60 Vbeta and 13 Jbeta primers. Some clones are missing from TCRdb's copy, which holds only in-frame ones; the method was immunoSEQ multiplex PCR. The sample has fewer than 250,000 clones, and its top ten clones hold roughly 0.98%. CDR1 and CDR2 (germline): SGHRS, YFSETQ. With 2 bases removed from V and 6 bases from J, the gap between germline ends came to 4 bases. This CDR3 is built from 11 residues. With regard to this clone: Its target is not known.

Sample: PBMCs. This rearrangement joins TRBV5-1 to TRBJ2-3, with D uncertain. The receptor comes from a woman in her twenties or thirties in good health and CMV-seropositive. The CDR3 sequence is CASSFLDTQYF. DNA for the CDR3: TGCGCCAGCAGCTTCCTTGATACGCAGTATTTT.